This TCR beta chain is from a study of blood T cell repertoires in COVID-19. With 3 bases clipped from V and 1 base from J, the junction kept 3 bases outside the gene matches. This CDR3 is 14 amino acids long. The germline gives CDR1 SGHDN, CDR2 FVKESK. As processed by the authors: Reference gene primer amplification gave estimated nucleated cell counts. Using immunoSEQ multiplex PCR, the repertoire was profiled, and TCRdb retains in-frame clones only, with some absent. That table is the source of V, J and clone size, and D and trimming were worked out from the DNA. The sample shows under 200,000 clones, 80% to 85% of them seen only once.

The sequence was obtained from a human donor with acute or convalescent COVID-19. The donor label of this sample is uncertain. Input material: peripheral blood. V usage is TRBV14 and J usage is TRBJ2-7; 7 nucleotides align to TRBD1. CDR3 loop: CASSQLQGSYEQYF. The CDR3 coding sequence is TGTGCCAGCAGCCAGCTACAGGGGTCCTACGAGCAGTACTTC.